The 2 T cell receptor beta chains given below trace back to one sample, sequenced in a study of blood T cells in healthy people across ages. Primers used in a second PCR of about 6 to 11 cycles were a sample-barcoded 5' primer and a J-beta primer mix. TCRdb reprocessed the 5' RACE reads with MiXCR, giving one entry per CDR3 protein. The top ten hold less than 3.5% of the sample, which has 700,000 to 900,000 distinct CDR3 sequences, 20% to 30% seen once. These data were also filed under a second study, of T cells of mothers and their children.

The sequenced material came from blood. All receptors derive from a boy aged 5-17 years in good health.

The chain joins TRBV9 to TRBJ2-5, with D tentatively TRBD1 (6 bases). CDR1 and CDR2 from the germline V gene are SGDLS and YYNGEE. This CDR3 region has 15 residues. The V gene lost 1 base and the J gene lost 4 bases, with 14 bases spanning the gap. The DNA of the CDR3 is TGTGCCAGCAGCGTAAGTACAGGGCCCCTAGAGACCCAGTACTTC. It is translated as CASSVSTGPLETQYF.

This clonotype was seen a few times. The V and J genes are TRBV5-1 and TRBJ2-1; D unresolved. This CDR3 region has 15 residues. CDR1 is SGHRS and CDR2 is YFSETQ in the germline V gene. V lost 3 bases to trimming and J lost 0 bases, with 10 bases between them. Here the CDR3 reads CASSSDPDSYNEQFF. CDR3 bases: TGCGCCAGCAGCTCGGATCCCGACTCCTACAATGAGCAGTTCTTC.